The present T cell receptor (beta chain) was sequenced within a study of blood T cells in healthy people across ages. General study results and limits: Leaving the PBMCs unsorted stopped any conclusive comparison of naive versus antigen-experienced cells. Shifts in expanded clonotypes may have been confounded by donor CMV status, which was unknown.

Every sample gave at least 5 micrograms of total RNA when it was extracted. Combining a sample-barcoded 5' primer with a J-beta primer mix, a second PCR ran for roughly 7 to 12 cycles. One entry per CDR3 protein, called by TCRdb with MiXCR from the 5' RACE reads. The table includes over a million distinct CDR3 sequences, approximately 43% detected once. Note on this clonotype: Its target is unknown.

The sequenced sample consisted of blood. This receptor was identified in a woman aged 18-29 years in good health.

The CDR3 DNA is TGTGCCAGTAGTCCCCTCTCTAGAGGGGAGCAGTTCTTC. Translating it yields CASSPLSRGEQFF. The V and J genes are TRBV19 and TRBJ2-1, with D tentatively TRBD2 (5 bases). The CDR3 length is 13 residues. Trimming stripped 5 bases from V and 10 bases from J, with 15 bases between. Germline lookup yields CDR1 LNHDA and CDR2 SQIVND (reference sequence). Looking up the rest from reference TRBV19 and TRBJ2-1 gives the full variable domain: DGGITQSPKYLFRKEGQNVTLSCEQNLNHDAMYWYRQDPGQGLRLIYYSQIVNDFQKGDIAEGYSVSREKKESFPLTVTSAQKNPTAFYLCASSPLSRGEQFFGPGTRLTVL.